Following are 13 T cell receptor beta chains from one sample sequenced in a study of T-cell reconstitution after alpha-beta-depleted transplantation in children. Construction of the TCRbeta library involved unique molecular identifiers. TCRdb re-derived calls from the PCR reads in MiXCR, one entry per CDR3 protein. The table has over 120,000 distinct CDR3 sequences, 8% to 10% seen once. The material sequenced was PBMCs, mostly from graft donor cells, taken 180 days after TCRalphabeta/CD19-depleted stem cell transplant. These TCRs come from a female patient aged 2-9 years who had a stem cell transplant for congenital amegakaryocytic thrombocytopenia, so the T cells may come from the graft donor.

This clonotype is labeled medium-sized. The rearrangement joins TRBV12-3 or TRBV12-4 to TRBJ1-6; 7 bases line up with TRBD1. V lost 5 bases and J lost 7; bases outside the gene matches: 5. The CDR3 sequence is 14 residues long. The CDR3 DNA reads TGTGCCAGCAGTCCGACAGGGCACAATTCACCCCTCCACTTT. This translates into CASSPTGHNSPLHF.

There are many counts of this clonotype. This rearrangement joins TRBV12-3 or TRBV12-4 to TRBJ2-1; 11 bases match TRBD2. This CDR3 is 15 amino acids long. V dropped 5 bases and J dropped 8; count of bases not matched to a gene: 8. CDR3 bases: TGTGCCAGCAGTGCGACTAGCGGGAAGGTAGATGAGCAGTTCTTC. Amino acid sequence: CASSATSGKVDEQFF.

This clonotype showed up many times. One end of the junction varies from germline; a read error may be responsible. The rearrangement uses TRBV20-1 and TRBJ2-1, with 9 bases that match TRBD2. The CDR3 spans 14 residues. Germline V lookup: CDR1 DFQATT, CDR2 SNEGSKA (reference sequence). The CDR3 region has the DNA TGCAGTGCTGGAGAGCGGGAGGCCTACAATGAGCAGTTCTTC. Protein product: CSAGEREAYNEQFF.

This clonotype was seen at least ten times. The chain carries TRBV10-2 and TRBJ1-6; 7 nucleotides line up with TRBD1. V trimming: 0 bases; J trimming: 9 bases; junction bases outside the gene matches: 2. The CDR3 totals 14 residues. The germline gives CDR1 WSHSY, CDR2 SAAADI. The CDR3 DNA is TGCGCCAGCAGTGAGTCGTACAGGGGTTCACCCCTCCACTTT. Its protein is CASSESYRGSPLHF.

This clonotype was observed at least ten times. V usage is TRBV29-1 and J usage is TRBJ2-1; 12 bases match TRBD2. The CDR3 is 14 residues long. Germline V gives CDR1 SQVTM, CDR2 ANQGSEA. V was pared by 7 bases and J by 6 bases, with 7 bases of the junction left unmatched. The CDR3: CSGATSGSGNEQFF. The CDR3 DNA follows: TGCAGCGGCGCGACTAGCGGGAGTGGCAATGAGCAGTTCTTC.

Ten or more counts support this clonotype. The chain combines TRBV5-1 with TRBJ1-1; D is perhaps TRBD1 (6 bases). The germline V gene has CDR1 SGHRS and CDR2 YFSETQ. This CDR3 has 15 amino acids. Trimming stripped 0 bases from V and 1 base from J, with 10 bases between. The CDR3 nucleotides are TGCGCCAGCAGCTTGGACAAGGGGGGGAACACTGAAGCTTTCTTT. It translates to CASSLDKGGNTEAFF. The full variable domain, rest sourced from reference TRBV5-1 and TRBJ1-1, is KAGVTQTPRYLIKTRGQQVTLSCSPISGHRSVSWYQQTPGQGLQFLFEYFSETQRNKGNFPGRFSGRQFSNSRSEMNVSTLELGDSALYLCASSLDKGGNTEAFFGQGTRLTVV.

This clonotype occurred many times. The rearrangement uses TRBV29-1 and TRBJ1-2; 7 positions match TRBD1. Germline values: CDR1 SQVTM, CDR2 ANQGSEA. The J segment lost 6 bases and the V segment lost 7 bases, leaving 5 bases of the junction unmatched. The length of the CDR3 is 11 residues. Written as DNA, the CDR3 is TGCAGCGGCGACAGGGACGATGGCTACACCTTC. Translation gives CSGDRDDGYTF.

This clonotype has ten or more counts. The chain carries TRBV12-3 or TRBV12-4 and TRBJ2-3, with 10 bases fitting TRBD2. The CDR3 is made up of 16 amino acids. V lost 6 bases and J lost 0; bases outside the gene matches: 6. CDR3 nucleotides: TGTGCCAGCAGGGAGGGACTAGCGCTGAGCACAGATACGCAGTATTTT. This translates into CASREGLALSTDTQYF.

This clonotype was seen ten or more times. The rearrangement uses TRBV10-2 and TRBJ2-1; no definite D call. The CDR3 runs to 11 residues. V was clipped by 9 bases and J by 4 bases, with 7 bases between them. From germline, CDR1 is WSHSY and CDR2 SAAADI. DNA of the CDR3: TGCGCCAGTGGAGAATACAATGAGCAGTTCTTC. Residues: CASGEYNEQFF.

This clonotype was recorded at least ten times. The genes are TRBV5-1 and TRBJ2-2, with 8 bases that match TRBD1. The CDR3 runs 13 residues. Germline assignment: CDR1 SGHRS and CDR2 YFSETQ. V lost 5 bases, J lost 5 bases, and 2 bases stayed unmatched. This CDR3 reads CASRRQGTGELFF. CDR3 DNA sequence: TGCGCCAGCAGACGACAGGGGACCGGGGAGCTGTTTTTT.

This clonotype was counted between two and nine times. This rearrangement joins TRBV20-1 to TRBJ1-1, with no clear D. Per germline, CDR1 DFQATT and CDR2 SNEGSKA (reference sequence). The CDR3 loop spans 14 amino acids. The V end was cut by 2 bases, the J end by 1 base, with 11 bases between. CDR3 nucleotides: TGCAGTGCTAGACGGCTTCGGGGGAACACTGAAGCTTTCTTT. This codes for CSARRLRGNTEAFF.

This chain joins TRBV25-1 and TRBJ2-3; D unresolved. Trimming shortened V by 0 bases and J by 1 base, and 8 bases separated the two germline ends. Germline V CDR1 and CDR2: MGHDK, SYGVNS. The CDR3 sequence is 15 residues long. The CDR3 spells CASSEYYPGTDTQYF. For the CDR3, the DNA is TGTGCCAGCAGTGAATACTACCCCGGCACAGATACGCAGTATTTT.

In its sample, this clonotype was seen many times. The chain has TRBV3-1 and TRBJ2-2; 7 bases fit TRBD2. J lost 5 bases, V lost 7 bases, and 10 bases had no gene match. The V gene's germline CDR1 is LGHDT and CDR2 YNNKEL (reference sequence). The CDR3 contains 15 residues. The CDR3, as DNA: TGTGCCAGCACCCCCCAGTCCGGGAGGACCGGGGAGCTGTTTTTT. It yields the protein CASTPQSGRTGELFF.